This TCR beta chain was identified in a study of control samples from healthy donors and cancer patients. This CDR3 spans 14 amino acids. Germline assignment: CDR1 MNHEY and CDR2 SVGAGI. V lost 7 bases and J lost 1, with 11 bases in between. Sequencing used immunoSEQ multiplex PCR; TCRdb keeps in-frame clones, though not all of them. Of under 200,000 clones listed, roughly 95% are singletons. The specimen sequenced was blood. This TCR was recovered from a woman aged 55-75 years in good health. The rearrangement uses TRBV6-5 and TRBJ1-5, with D hard to call. The CDR3 DNA reads TGTGCCAGCACTCCTCCCTCGAGCAATCAGCCCCAGCATTTT. This codes for CASTPPSSNQPQHF.